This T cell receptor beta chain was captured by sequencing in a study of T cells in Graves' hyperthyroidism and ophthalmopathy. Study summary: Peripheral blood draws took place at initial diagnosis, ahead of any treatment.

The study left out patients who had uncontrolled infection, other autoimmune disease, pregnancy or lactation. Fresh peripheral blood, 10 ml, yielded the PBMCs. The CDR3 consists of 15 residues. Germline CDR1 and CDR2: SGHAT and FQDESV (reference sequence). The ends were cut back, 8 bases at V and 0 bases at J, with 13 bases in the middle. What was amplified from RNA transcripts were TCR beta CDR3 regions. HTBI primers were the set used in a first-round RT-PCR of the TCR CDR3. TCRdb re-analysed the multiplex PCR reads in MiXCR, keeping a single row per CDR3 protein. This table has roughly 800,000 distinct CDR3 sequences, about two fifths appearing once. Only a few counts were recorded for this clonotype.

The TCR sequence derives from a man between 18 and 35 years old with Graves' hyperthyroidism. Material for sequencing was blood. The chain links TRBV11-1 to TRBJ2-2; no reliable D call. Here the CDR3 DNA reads TGTGCCAGCCGATTTGAGCGCGCGAACACCGGGGAGCTGTTTTTT. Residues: CASRFERANTGELFF. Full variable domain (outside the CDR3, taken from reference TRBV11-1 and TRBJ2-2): EAEVAQSPRYKITEKSQAVAFWCDPISGHATLYWYRQILGQGPELLVQFQDESVVDDSQLPKDRFSAERLKGVDSTLKIQPAELGDSAMYLCASRFERANTGELFFGEGSRLTVL.